The TCR beta chain under discussion was sequenced for a study of response to subunit inactivated influenza vaccine. Whole-study results and caveats: Only a handful of new T cells, the authors suggested, are recruited with each seasonal influenza vaccination.

This CDR3 contains 16 residues. Germline values: CDR1 SGDLS, CDR2 YYNGEE. Unmatched junction bases numbered 5, after V lost 0 bases and J lost 5 bases. TCRdb independently ran MiXCR on the RT-PCR reads; one entry per CDR3 protein. This table has fewer than 650,000 distinct CDR3 sequences, approximately 13% appearing once. This clonotype was counted many times. Its antigen is undetermined. The rearrangement joins TRBV9 to TRBJ2-1; 10 bases line up with TRBD2. The TCR originated in a man aged 50-59 years who received an inactivated influenza vaccine. Sequences were derived from PBMCs from blood, sampled 45 days after vaccination. The CDR3 sequence is CASSVVIAGGNNEQFF. The DNA for the CDR3 is TGTGCCAGCAGCGTAGTAATAGCGGGGGGAAACAATGAGCAGTTCTTC.